This T cell receptor beta chain is from a study of glioma-infiltrating T cells after dendritic cell vaccination. The method was immunoSEQ multiplex PCR; TCRdb's version includes in-frame clones alone and lacks a portion of them. The table lists roughly 87,000 clones, 75% to 90% of them singletons. Time point described: after dendritic cell vaccination, including at tumor progression/relapse. The material sequenced was blood, taken after dendritic cell vaccination. The receptor's source is a human donor with glioblastoma.

CDR3 protein: CASREGGTGGGDEQFF. The CDR3 bases are TGTGCCAGCAGGGAAGGAGGGACAGGGGGAGGCGATGAGCAGTTCTTC. The chain recombines TRBV7-6 with TRBJ2-1, with 11 bases aligning to TRBD1. Germline CDR1 and CDR2: SGHVS and FNYEAQ. The CDR3 runs to 16 residues. V trimming: 6 bases; J trimming: 8 bases; junction bases outside the gene matches: 12.